This T cell receptor (beta chain) was identified during a study of blood T cell repertoires in COVID-19. Study information: The samples span acute and convalescent COVID-19 from the United States, Italy and Spain. PBMCs, B-cell-depleted T cells, or T cells were the source of the cDNA or gDNA that made up the material.

Germline V gene data show CDR1 as MDHEN and CDR2 as SYDVKM. The CDR3 is made up of 12 amino acids. V dropped 2 bases and J dropped 9 bases, with 5 bases sitting between them. How the authors handled the data: Cell counts per sample came from amplifying reference gene primers. The data were produced by immunoSEQ multiplex PCR, yet TCRdb's version contains in-frame clones alone and is incomplete. Clonal size and the V and J genes are those of that table, whereas D and trimming came from the DNA. The sample records under 100,000 clones, roughly 76% being singletons. The chain joins TRBV28 to TRBJ1-6; the D is unclear. The specimen sequenced was peripheral blood. The receptor was derived from an elderly woman with active or convalescent COVID-19. The CDR3 DNA reads as TGTGCCAGCAGTTTACCGGGTTCACCCCTCCACTTT. It translates to CASSLPGSPLHF.